These 25 T cell receptor beta chains were all obtained from the same sample, sequenced in a study of PD-L1 blockade in urothelial cancer. The table came from immunoSEQ multiplex PCR; TCRdb's copy has only in-frame clones and leaves some out. The data show more than 40,000 clones, around 86% seen once. The starting material was PBMCs, obtained around atezolizumab (anti-PD-L1) treatment. Receptor source: a man aged 55 to 69 with urothelial cancer.

CDR3 nucleotide sequence: TGTGCCAGCAGCGTAGACTACCAGGGGTTTTACGGGACCCAGTACTTC. Its protein product is CASSVDYQGFYGTQYF. The J gene is TRBJ2-5, the V gene TRBV9; TRBD1 might be the D (6 bases). V lost 0 bases to trimming and J lost 7 bases, with 19 bases between them. CDR1 and CDR2 from the germline V gene are SGDLS and YYNGEE. The CDR3 extends over 16 amino acids.

The CDR3, as DNA: TGCGCCAGCAGATTCGACCCAACCCGGAGCACCGGGGAGCTGTTTTTT. Translating it yields CASRFDPTRSTGELFF. The chain couples TRBV5-1 to TRBJ2-2; D is unclear. V dropped 5 bases and J dropped 4 bases, with 18 bases sitting between them. CDR1 and CDR2 from the germline V gene are SGHRS and YFSETQ. This CDR3 is built from 16 residues.

The chain links TRBV6-1 to TRBJ2-7; 8 bases fit TRBD2. The germline CDR1 and CDR2 sequences are MNHNS and SASEGT. The CDR3 totals 15 residues. V shed 2 bases, J shed 4 bases, and the junction held 7 bases outside the gene matches. The CDR3 region is CASSESSGRRYEQYF. In DNA, the CDR3 is TGTGCCAGCAGTGAATCCAGCGGGAGACGGTACGAGCAGTACTTC.

J is TRBJ1-1 and V is TRBV28, with D perhaps matching TRBD1 (5 bases). CDR1 is MDHEN, CDR2 SYDVKM, per germline. The CDR3 sequence is 16 residues long. The V end lost 2 bases, the J end lost 2 bases, and 15 bases lay between the germline ends. CDR3 region: CASSLGGVRGNTEAFF. CDR3 bases: TGTGCCAGCAGTTTAGGGGGGGTGAGGGGAAACACTGAAGCTTTCTTT.

The chain combines TRBV11-3 with TRBJ2-1, with D possibly being TRBD1 (6 bases). The V gene's germline CDR1 is SGHNT and CDR2 YENEEA. The CDR3 covers 13 residues. V was shortened by 3 bases and J by 9 bases, with 12 bases between the two germline ends. The CDR3 region is CASSFTGTREQFF. CDR3 nucleotide sequence: TGTGCCAGCAGCTTCACAGGGACCCGTGAGCAGTTCTTC.

The chain joins TRBV6-5 to TRBJ1-5; tentatively, D is TRBD1 (5 bases). Trimming stripped 6 bases from V and 7 bases from J, with 13 bases between. From germline, CDR1 is MNHEY and CDR2 SVGAGI. The CDR3 covers 13 residues. The CDR3 is CASSKDNWQPQHF. Here the CDR3 DNA reads TGTGCCAGCAGCAAGGACAACTGGCAGCCCCAGCATTTT.

The chain uses TRBV5-1 and TRBJ2-1, with TRBD2 matching 8 bases. Losses at the gene ends were 4 bases for V and 6 bases for J; bases not matched to a gene: 9. Germline CDR1 and CDR2: SGHRS and YFSETQ. The CDR3 is 15 residues long. CDR3 nucleotides: TGCGCCAGCAGCACCTCGGGACTAGGCCGCAATGAGCAGTTCTTC. It encodes CASSTSGLGRNEQFF.

The table lists this clone with a count of one. V is TRBV2 and J is TRBJ2-7; tentatively, D is TRBD2 (6 bases). Deletions cut 3 bases from V and 3 bases from J, with 15 bases between. Germline V gene data show CDR1 as SNHLY and CDR2 as FYNNEI. CDR3 length equals 15 residues. The CDR3 DNA is TGTGCCAGCAGTGACCCTAGCGCGACTCTCTACGAGCAGTACTTC. Translation gives CASSDPSATLYEQYF.

The CDR3 sequence is CASSPDRVNNQPQHF. CDR3 in DNA: TGTGCCAGCAGCCCCGATAGAGTTAACAATCAGCCCCAGCATTTT. V and J are TRBV5-5 and TRBJ1-5; D is unresolved. The CDR3 sequence is 15 residues long. Germline CDR1 is SGHKS and CDR2 is YYEKEE (reference sequence). The V end lost 4 bases, the J end lost 3 bases, and 14 bases lay between the germline ends.

The gene calls are TRBV6-1 and TRBJ2-1; 9 positions match TRBD1. CDR1 and CDR2 from the germline V gene are MNHNS and SASEGT. The CDR3 has 13 amino acids. The V gene end was trimmed by 10 bases and the J gene end by 9 bases; junction bases not matched to a gene: 10. CDR3 residues: CAIPGQGPREQFF. CDR3 nucleotides: TGTGCCATCCCGGGACAGGGCCCTCGTGAGCAGTTCTTC.

Written as DNA, the CDR3 is TGTGCCAGTGGGGGGGGCAGCAGCTATGGTGGCTACACCTTC. Its translation: CASGGGSSYGGYTF. The rearrangement uses TRBV19 and TRBJ1-2; possibly TRBD1 for D (6 bases). V lost 8 bases and J 7 bases, leaving 20 bases between the germline ends. CDR1 is LNHDA and CDR2 is SQIVND in the germline V gene (reference sequence). The CDR3 length is 14 residues.

The chain joins TRBV5-1 to TRBJ2-1, with TRBD1 identical over 10 bases. V lost 4 bases to trimming and J lost 14 bases; unmatched junction nucleotides: 6. From germline, CDR1 is SGHRS and CDR2 YFSETQ. This CDR3 comprises 12 residues. CDR3 loop: CASSPSGTGEFF. In DNA form, the CDR3 reads TGCGCCAGCAGCCCCTCAGGGACAGGGGAGTTCTTC.

The V call is TRBV7-6, the J call TRBJ2-5; unclear D gene. Trimming pared 5 bases from V and 5 bases from J, leaving 9 bases between. The CDR3 has 12 residues. The germline CDR1 and CDR2 sequences are SGHVS and FNYEAQ. The CDR3 region is CASSRPGETQYF. The CDR3 coding sequence is TGTGCCAGCAGCCGTCCCGGGGAGACCCAGTACTTC. The variable domain in full, completed from reference TRBV7-6 and TRBJ2-5, reads GAGVSQSPRYKVTKRGQDVALRCDPISGHVSLYWYRQALGQGPEFLTYFNYEAQQDKSGLPNDRFSAERPEGSISTLTIQRTEQRDSAMYRCASSRPGETQYFGPGTRLLVL.

The chain employs TRBV2 and TRBJ1-2, with 8 bases that match TRBD1. Germline values: CDR1 SNHLY, CDR2 FYNNEI. This CDR3 contains 14 residues. The V and J ends lost 6 bases and 5 bases, in that order; junction bases with no gene match: 8. DNA of the CDR3: TGTGCCAGCAGGGGGGACAGGTCATTTTATGGCTACACCTTC. Its protein is CASRGDRSFYGYTF. Together with reference TRBV2 and TRBJ1-2, the CDR3 gives the full variable domain: EPEVTQTPSHQVTQMGQEVILRCVPISNHLYFYWYRQILGQKVEFLVSFYNNEISEKSEIFDDQFSVERPDGSNFTLKIRSTKLEDSAMYFCASRGDRSFYGYTFGSGTRLTVV.

The genes are TRBV7-8 and TRBJ1-1; no clear D gene. The CDR3 covers 13 residues. The germline V and J ends were trimmed by 1 base and 2 bases, with 5 bases remaining between them. The V gene's germline CDR1 is SGHVS and CDR2 FQNEAQ. For the CDR3, the DNA is TGTGCCAGCAGCTTAGTGCTAAACACTGAAGCTTTCTTT. It specifies CASSLVLNTEAFF. Full variable domain (outside the CDR3, taken from reference TRBV7-8 and TRBJ1-1): GAGVSQSPRYKVAKRGQDVALRCDPISGHVSLFWYQQALGQGPEFLTYFQNEAQLDKSGLPSDRFFAERPEGSVSTLKIQRTQQEDSAVYLCASSLVLNTEAFFGQGTRLTVV.

The chain joins TRBV28 to TRBJ2-5, with a possible D match to TRBD1 (5 bases). The CDR3 extends over 13 amino acids. Germline V gives CDR1 MDHEN, CDR2 SYDVKM. V was cut by 2 bases and J by 4 bases, with 8 bases left in between. CDR3 protein: CASSLGASETQYF. The CDR3 DNA reads as TGTGCCAGCAGTTTAGGGGCTTCAGAGACCCAGTACTTC. The full variable domain, completed using reference TRBV28 and TRBJ2-5, is DVKVTQSSRYLVKRTGEKVFLECVQDMDHENMFWYRQDPGLGLRLIYFSYDVKMKEKGDIPEGYSVSREKKERFSLILESASTNQTSMYLCASSLGASETQYFGPGTRLLVL.

The CDR3 nucleotides are TGTGCCAGCAGCCCCGGACTGCTGGGAAACACCATATATTTT. Translation gives CASSPGLLGNTIYF. This chain connects TRBV5-4 to TRBJ1-3; D gene unclear. Per germline, CDR1 SGHNT and CDR2 YYREEE (reference sequence). CDR3 length: 14 residues. Trimming removed 4 bases from V and 4 bases from J, with 12 bases in between.

The chain couples TRBV29-1 to TRBJ2-5, with a weak D call TRBD1 (5 bases). The germline V gene encodes CDR1 SQVTM and CDR2 ANQGSEA. The CDR3 totals 14 residues. Between the trimmed V and J ends, which lost 4 bases and 5 bases, there was a span of 17 bases. CDR3 sequence (DNA): TGCAGCGTTGTTCCCCCATCCAGGGCGGAGACCCAGTACTTC. Amino acids: CSVVPPSRAETQYF.

This chain links TRBV2 with TRBJ1-5; 7 nucleotides line up with TRBD1. Germline assignment: CDR1 SNHLY and CDR2 FYNNEI. Trimming took 5 bases from V and 9 from J; bases not matched to a gene: 10. CDR3 size: 14 residues. In DNA, the CDR3 is TGTGCCAGCAGTTTAGGGGGCCCGAGGGCGCCCCAGCATTTT. Translated, it gives CASSLGGPRAPQHF.

The chain employs TRBV2 and TRBJ2-7; 11 nucleotides agree with TRBD2. Trimming removed 3 bases from V and 4 bases from J; junction bases left unmatched: 5. This CDR3 spans 15 amino acids. CDR1 and CDR2 (germline): SNHLY, FYNNEI. CDR3 sequence reads: CASSDITSGGYEQYF. Here the CDR3 DNA reads TGTGCCAGCAGTGATATAACTAGCGGGGGTTACGAGCAGTACTTC.

This clone was picked up a small number of times. The chain carries TRBV19 and TRBJ1-5; D is possibly TRBD1 (5 bases). The CDR3 has 14 residues. Germline assignment: CDR1 LNHDA and CDR2 SQIVND (reference sequence). V gave up 8 bases and J gave up 7 bases, with 18 bases separating them. CDR3 DNA: TGTGCCAGTCTCCTCTCTGCGGGGGAGCAGCCCCAGCATTTT. This codes for CASLLSAGEQPQHF.

The count of this clone is one. The CDR3 is CASRGLRASYNEQFF. In DNA, the CDR3 is TGTGCCAGCAGGGGACTGCGCGCATCCTACAATGAGCAGTTCTTC. This chain connects TRBV2 to TRBJ2-1; D may be TRBD2 (6 bases). Trimming left V 6 bases short and J 1 base short, with 13 bases between. CDR1 SNHLY and CDR2 FYNNEI come from the germline V gene. This CDR3 region has 15 residues.

The rearrangement joins TRBV28 to TRBJ1-2, with D possibly matching TRBD1 (5 bases). Germline CDR1 MDHEN, CDR2 SYDVKM. Trimming took off 3 bases at V and 4 bases at J, with 21 bases between the two ends. This CDR3 is built from 17 residues. The CDR3 bases are TGTGCCAGCAGTTTCGCGTCTTTGGGGCAGCTAAGCTATGGCTACACCTTC. Translated: CASSFASLGQLSYGYTF.

V usage is TRBV5-5 and J usage is TRBJ1-5, with TRBD1 as a possible D gene (5 bases). From germline, CDR1 is SGHKS and CDR2 YYEKEE (reference sequence). Trimming stripped 3 bases from V and 4 bases from J, with 8 bases between. CDR3 size: 13 residues. This CDR3 is CASSYGGNQPQHF. DNA for the CDR3: TGTGCCAGCAGCTACGGGGGAAATCAGCCCCAGCATTTT.

The chain couples TRBV6-4 to TRBJ2-2; no definite D call. CDR1 is MRHNA and CDR2 is SNTAGT in the germline V gene. The CDR3 loop spans 12 amino acids. Deletions cut 5 bases from V and 7 bases from J, with 8 bases between. The DNA for the CDR3 is TGTGCCAGCAGTCTTAATAACGGGGAGCTGTTTTTT. It specifies CASSLNNGELFF.